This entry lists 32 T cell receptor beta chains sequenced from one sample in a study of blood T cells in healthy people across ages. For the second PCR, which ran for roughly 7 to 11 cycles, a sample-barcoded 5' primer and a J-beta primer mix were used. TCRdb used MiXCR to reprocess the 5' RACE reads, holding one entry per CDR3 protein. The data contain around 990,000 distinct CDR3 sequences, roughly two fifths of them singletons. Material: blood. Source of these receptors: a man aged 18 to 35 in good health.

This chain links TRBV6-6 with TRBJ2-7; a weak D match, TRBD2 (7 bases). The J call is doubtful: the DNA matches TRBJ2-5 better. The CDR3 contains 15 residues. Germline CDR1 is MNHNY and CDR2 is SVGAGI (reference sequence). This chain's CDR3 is CASSYFQGRGETQYF. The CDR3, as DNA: TGTGCCAGCAGTTACTTTCAGGGGAGGGGGGAGACCCAGTACTTC.

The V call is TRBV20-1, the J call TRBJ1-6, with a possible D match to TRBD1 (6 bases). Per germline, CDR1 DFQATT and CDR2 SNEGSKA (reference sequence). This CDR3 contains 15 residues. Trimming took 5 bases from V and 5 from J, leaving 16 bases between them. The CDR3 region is CSAHTPDSDNSPLHF. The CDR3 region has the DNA TGCAGTGCTCACACCCCGGACAGTGATAATTCACCCCTCCACTTT.

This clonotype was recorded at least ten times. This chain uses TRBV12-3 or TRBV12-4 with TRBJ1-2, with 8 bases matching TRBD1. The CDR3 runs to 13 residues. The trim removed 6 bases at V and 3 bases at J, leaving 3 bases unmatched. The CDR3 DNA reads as TGTGCCAGCAGCTTGACAGGGGACTATGGCTACACCTTC. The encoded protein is CASSLTGDYGYTF.

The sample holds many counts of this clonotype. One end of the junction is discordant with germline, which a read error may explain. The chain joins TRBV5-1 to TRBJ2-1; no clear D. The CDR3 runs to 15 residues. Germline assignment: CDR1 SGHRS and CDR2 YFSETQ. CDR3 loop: CASSLTGSSYNEQFF. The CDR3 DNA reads TGTGCCAGCAGCCTGACTGGAAGCTCCTACAATGAGCAGTTCTTC.

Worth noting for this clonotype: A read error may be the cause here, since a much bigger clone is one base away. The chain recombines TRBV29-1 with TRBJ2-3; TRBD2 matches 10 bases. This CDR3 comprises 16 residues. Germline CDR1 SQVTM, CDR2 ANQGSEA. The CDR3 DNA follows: TGCAGCGTTGAAGGGCTAGCGGGAGTATCCACAGAGACGCAGTATTTT. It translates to CSVEGLAGVSTETQYF.

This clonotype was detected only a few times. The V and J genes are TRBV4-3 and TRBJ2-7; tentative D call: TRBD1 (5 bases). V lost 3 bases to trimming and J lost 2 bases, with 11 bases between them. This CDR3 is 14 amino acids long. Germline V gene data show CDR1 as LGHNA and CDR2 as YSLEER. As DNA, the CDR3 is TGCGCCAGCAGCCAGTGGTCAGGGACCTACGAGCAGTACTTC. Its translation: CASSQWSGTYEQYF.

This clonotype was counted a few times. This CDR3 is CASSQVGKGYGYTF. In DNA, the CDR3 is TGCGCCAGCAGCCAAGTGGGAAAGGGTTATGGCTACACCTTC. The chain employs TRBV4-1 and TRBJ1-2; no firm D call. Germline-derived CDR1 and CDR2 are MGHRA and YSYEKL. The V gene lost 1 base and the J gene lost 5 bases, with 11 bases spanning the gap. The CDR3 length is 14 residues.

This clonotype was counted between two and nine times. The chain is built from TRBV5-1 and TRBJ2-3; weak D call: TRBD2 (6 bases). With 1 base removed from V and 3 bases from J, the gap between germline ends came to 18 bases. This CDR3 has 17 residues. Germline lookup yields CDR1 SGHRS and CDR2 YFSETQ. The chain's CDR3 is CASSLSVSRGRTDTQYF. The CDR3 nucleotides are TGCGCCAGCAGCTTGTCGGTCAGTAGAGGGAGGACAGATACGCAGTATTTT.

The CDR3 sequence is CGAGMAKNIQYF. CDR3 nucleotides: TGTGGCGCGGGGATGGCCAAAAACATTCAGTACTTC. The V gene is TRBV28, the J gene TRBJ2-4; TRBD2 is a possible D gene (6 bases). Germline V gene data show CDR1 as MDHEN and CDR2 as SYDVKM. The CDR3 loop spans 12 amino acids.

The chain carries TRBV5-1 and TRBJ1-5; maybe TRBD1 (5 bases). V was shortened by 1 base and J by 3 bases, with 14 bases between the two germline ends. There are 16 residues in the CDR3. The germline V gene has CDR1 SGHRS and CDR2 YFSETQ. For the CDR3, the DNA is TGCGCCAGCAGCTTGTCAGGGAGTGGGGTCAATCAGCCCCAGCATTTT. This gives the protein CASSLSGSGVNQPQHF.

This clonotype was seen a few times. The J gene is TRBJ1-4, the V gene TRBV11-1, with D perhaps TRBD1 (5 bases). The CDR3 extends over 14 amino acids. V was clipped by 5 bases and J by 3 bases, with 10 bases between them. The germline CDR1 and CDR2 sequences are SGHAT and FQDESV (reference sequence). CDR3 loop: CASSPGPPNEKLFF. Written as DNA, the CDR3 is TGTGCCAGCAGCCCGGGACCGCCTAATGAAAAACTGTTTTTT.

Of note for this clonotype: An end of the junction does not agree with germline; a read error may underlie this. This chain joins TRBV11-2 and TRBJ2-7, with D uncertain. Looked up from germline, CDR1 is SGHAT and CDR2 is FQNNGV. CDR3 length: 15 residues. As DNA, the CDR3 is TGTGCCAGCAGCCTAGAGACCCCACCCTCCTACGAGCAGTACTTC. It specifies CASSLETPPSYEQYF.

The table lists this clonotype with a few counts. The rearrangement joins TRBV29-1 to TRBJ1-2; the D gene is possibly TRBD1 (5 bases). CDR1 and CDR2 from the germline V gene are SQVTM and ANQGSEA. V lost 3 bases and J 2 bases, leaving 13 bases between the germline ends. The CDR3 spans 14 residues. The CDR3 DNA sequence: TGCAGCGTTGAGGTCGGGGCGGGGAACTATGGCTACACCTTC. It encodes CSVEVGAGNYGYTF. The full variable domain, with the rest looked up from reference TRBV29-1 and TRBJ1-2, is SAVISQKPSRDICQRGTSLTIQCQVDSQVTMMFWYRQQPGQSLTLIATANQGSEATYESGFVIDKFPISRPNLTFSTLTVSNMSPEDSSIYLCSVEVGAGNYGYTFGSGTRLTVV.

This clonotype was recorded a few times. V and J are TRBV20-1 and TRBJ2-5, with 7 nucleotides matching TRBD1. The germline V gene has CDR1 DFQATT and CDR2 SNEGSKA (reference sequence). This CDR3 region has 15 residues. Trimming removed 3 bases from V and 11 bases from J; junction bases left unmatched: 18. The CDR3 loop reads CSASVDRVGYNEQYF. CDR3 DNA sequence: TGCAGTGCTAGTGTCGACAGGGTGGGGTACAATGAGCAGTACTTC.

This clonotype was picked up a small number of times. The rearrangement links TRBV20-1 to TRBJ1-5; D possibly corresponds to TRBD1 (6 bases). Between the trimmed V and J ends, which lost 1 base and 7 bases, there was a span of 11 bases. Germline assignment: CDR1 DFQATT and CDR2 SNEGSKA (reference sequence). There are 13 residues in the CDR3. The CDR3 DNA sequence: TGCAGTGCTAGAGCGACAGGCAGCCAGCCCCAGCATTTT. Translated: CSARATGSQPQHF.

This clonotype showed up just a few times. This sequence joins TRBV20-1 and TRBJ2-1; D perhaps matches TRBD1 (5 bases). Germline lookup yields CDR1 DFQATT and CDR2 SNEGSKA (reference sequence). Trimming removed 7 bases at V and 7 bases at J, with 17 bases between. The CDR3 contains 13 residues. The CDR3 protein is CSVSFPAGNEQFF. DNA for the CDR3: TGCAGTGTTAGCTTTCCGGCAGGGAATGAGCAGTTCTTC.

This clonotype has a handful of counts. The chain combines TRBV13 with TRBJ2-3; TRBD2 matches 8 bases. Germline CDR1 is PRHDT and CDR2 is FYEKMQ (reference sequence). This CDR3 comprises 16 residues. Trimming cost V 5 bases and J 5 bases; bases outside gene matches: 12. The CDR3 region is CASSPPRAGEEDTQYF. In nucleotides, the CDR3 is TGTGCCAGCAGCCCCCCCCGAGCGGGGGAGGAAGATACGCAGTATTTT. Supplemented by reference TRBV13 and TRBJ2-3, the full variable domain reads AAGVIQSPRHLIKEKRETATLKCYPIPRHDTVYWYQQGPGQDPQFLISFYEKMQSDKGSIPDRFSAQQFSDYHSELNMSSLELGDSALYFCASSPPRAGEEDTQYFGPGTRLTVL.

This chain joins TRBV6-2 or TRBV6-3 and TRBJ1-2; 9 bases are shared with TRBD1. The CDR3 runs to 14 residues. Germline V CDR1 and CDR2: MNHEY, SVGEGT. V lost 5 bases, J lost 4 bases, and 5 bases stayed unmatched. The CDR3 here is CASSDGQGIYGYTF. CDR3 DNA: TGTGCCAGCAGTGACGGACAGGGGATCTATGGCTACACCTTC.

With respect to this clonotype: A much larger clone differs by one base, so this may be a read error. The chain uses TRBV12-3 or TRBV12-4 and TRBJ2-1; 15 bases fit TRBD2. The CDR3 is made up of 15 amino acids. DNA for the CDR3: TGTGCCAGCAGTTCCGGACTAGCGGGGGGGAATGGGCAGTTCTTC. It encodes CASSSGLAGGNGQFF.

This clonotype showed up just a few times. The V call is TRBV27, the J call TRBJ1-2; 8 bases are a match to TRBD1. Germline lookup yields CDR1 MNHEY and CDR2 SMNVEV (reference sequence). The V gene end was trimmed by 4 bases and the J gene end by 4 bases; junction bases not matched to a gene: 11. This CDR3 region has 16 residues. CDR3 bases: TGTGCCAGCAGTTGGGGCAGGGGGCTCTATGGCTATGGCTACACCTTC. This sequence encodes CASSWGRGLYGYGYTF.

This CDR3 is CASSLLGGRVSIGELFF. The CDR3 DNA reads as TGTGCCAGCAGTCTCCTCGGGGGTAGGGTGTCGATCGGGGAGCTGTTTTTT. The chain combines TRBV12-3 or TRBV12-4 with TRBJ2-2, with TRBD2 as a possible D gene (6 bases). This CDR3 region has 17 residues. The V and J ends lost 5 bases and 7 bases respectively, with 23 bases between them.

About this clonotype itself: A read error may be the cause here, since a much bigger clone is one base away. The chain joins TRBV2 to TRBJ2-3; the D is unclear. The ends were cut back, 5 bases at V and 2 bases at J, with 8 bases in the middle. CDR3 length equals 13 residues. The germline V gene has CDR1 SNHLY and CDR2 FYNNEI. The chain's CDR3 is CASSYTPTDTQYF. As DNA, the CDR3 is TGTGCCAGCAGTTACACCCCCACAGATACGCAGTATTTT.

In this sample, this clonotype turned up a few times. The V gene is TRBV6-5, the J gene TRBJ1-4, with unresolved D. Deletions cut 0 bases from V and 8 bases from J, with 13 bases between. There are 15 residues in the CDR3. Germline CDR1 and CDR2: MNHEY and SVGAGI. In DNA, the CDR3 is TGTGCCAGCAGTTACTCGCCTAACGGGAAGGAAAAACTGTTTTTT. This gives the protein CASSYSPNGKEKLFF.

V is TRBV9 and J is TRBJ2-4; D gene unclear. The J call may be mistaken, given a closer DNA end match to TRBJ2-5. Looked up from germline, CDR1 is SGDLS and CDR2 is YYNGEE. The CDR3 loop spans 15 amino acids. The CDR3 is CASSEAPRFQETQYF. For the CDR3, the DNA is TGTGCCAGCAGCGAGGCCCCCAGATTCCAAGAGACCCAGTACTTC.

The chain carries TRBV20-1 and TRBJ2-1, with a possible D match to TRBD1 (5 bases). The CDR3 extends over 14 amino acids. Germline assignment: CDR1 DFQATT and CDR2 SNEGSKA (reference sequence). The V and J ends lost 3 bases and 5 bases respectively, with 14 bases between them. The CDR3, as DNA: TGCAGTGCTAGGAAGGGGATTCCCCACAATGAGCAGTTCTTC. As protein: CSARKGIPHNEQFF.

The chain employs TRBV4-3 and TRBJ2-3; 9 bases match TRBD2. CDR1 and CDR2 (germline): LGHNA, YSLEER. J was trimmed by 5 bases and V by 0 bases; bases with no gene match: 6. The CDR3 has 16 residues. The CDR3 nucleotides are TGCGCCAGCAGCCAAGATTCGAGCGGGGGGAGAGATACGCAGTATTTT. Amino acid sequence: CASSQDSSGGRDTQYF.

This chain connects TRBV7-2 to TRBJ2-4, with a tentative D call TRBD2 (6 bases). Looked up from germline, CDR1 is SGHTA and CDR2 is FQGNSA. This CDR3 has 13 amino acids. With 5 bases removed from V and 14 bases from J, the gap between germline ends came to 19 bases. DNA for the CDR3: TGTGCCAGCAGCGTAGAGGCCGGGGGATTTAAGTACTTC. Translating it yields CASSVEAGGFKYF.

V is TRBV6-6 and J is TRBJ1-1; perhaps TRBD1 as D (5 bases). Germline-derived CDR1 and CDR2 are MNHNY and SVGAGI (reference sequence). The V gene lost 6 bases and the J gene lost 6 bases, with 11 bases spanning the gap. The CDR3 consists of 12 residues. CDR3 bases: TGTGCCAGCAGACAAGGGGACGCTGAAGCTTTCTTT. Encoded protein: CASRQGDAEAFF.

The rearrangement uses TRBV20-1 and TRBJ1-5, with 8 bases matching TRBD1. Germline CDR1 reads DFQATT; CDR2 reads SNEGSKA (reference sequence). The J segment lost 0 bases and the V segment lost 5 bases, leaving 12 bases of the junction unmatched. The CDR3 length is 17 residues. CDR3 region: CSALQPGTGNSNQPQHF. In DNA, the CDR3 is TGCAGTGCTCTTCAACCCGGGACAGGAAATAGCAATCAGCCCCAGCATTTT.

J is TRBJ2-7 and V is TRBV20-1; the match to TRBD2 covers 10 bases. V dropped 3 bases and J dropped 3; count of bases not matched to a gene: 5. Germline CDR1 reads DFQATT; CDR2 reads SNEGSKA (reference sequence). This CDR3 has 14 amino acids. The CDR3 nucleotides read TGCAGTGCTAGCCCTAGCGGGGGTGGCTACGAGCAGTACTTC. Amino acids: CSASPSGGGYEQYF.

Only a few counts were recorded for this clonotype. In nucleotides, the CDR3 is TGTGCCAGCAGGTCCGGCGGGCCAGATACGCAGTATTTT. Residues: CASRSGGPDTQYF. This chain links TRBV7-9 with TRBJ2-3; D is possibly TRBD2 (5 bases). Germline assignment: CDR1 SEHNR and CDR2 FQNEAQ (reference sequence). Trimming took off 6 bases at V and 4 bases at J, with 11 bases between the two ends. CDR3 length equals 13 residues.

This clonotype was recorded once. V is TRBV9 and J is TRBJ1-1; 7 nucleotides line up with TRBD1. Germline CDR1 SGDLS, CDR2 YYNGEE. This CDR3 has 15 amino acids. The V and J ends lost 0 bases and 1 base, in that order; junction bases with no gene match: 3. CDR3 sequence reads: CASSVVAGGNTEAFF. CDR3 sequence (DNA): TGTGCCAGCAGCGTAGTGGCAGGGGGGAACACTGAAGCTTTCTTT.